This entry is about one T cell receptor (beta chain). The antigen remains undetermined. The entry originates in a study of response to subunit inactivated influenza vaccine. Study-wide results and caveats: Few additional T cells are recruited per seasonal influenza vaccination, authors suggested.

TCRdb processed the RT-PCR reads anew with MiXCR; each CDR3 protein has one entry. The data hold about 700,000 distinct CDR3 sequences, with over 11% observed a single time. V lost 6 bases, J lost 1 base, and 10 bases lay in between. The CDR3 contains 14 residues. The origin of this receptor is a man between 50 and 59 years old who received an inactivated influenza vaccine. This specimen consisted of PBMCs from blood, obtained 14 to 15 days before vaccination. The chain is built from TRBV12-3 or TRBV12-4 and TRBJ1-5; D gene ambiguous. CDR3 sequence: CASRQTASNQPQHF. In DNA, the CDR3 is TGTGCCAGCAGACAAACAGCGAGCAATCAGCCCCAGCATTTT.